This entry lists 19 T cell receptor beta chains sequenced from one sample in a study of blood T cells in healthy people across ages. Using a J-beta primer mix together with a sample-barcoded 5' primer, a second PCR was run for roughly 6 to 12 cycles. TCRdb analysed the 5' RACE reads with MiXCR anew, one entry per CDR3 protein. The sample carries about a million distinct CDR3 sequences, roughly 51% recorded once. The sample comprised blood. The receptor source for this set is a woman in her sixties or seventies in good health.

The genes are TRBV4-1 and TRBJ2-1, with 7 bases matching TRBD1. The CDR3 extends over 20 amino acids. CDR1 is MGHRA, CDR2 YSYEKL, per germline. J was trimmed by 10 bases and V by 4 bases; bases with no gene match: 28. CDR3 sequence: CASSRATRDSAPNLLNEQFF. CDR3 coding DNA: TGCGCCAGCAGCCGTGCAACCCGGGACAGCGCCCCTAACCTTCTCAACGAGCAGTTCTTC.

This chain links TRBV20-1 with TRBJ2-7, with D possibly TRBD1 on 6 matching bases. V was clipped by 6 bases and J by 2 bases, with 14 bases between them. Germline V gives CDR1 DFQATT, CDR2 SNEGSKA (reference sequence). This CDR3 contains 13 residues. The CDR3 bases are TGCAGTGCCCAGTGGGGGACACCCTACGAGCAGTACTTC. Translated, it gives CSAQWGTPYEQYF.

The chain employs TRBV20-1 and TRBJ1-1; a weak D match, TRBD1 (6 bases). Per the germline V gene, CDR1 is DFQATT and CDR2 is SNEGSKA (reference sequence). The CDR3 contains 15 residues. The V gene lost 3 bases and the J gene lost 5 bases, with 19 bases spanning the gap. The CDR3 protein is CSARGGAGPKTEAFF. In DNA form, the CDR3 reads TGCAGTGCTAGGGGGGGGGCAGGGCCCAAGACTGAAGCTTTCTTT.

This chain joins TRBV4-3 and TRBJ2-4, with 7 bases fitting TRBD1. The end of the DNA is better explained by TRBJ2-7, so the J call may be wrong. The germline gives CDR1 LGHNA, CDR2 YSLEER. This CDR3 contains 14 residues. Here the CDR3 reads CASSQLGQDYEQYF. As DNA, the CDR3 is TGCGCCAGCAGCCAATTAGGACAGGACTACGAGCAGTACTTC.

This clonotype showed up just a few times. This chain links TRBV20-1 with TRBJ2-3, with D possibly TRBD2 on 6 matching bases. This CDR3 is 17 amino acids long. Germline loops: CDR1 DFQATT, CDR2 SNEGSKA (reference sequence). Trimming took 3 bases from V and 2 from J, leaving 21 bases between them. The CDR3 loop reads CSARLAKLGGFTDTQYF. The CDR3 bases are TGCAGTGCTAGGCTAGCGAAGCTTGGAGGGTTCACAGATACGCAGTATTTT.

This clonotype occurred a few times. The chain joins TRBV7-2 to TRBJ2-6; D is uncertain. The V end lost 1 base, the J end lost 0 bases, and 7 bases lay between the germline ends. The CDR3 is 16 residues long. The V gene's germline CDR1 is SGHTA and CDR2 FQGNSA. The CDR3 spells CASSLGATSGANVLTF. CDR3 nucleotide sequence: TGTGCCAGCAGCTTAGGGGCAACCTCTGGGGCCAACGTCCTGACTTTC. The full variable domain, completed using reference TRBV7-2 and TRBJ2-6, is GAGVSQSPSNKVTEKGKDVELRCDPISGHTALYWYRQSLGQGLEFLIYFQGNSAPDKSGLPSDRFSAERTGGSVSTLTIQRTQQEDSAVYLCASSLGATSGANVLTFGAGSRLTVL.

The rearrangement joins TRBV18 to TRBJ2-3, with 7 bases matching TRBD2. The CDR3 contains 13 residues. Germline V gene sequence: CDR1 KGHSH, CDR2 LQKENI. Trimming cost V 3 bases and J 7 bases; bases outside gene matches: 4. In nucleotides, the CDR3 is TGTGCCAGCTCACCGGAAGCGGGGAATACGCAGTATTTT. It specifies CASSPEAGNTQYF.

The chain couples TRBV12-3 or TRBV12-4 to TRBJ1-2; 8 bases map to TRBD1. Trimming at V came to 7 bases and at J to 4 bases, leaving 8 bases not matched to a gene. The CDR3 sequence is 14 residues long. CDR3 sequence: CASTWGQGAYGYTF. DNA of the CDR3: TGTGCCAGCACCTGGGGGCAGGGGGCCTATGGCTACACCTTC.

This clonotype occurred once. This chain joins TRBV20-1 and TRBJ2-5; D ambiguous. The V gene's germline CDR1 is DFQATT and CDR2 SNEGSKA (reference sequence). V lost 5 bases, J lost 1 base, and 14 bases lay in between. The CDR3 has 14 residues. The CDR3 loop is CSAEGSWGQETQYF. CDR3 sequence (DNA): TGCAGTGCTGAAGGGTCTTGGGGCCAAGAGACCCAGTACTTC.

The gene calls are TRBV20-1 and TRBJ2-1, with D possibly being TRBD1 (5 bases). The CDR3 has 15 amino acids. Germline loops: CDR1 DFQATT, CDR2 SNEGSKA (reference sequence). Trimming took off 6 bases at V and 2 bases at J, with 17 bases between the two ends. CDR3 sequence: CSAPPWGETYNEQFF. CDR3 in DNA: TGCAGTGCCCCTCCTTGGGGCGAGACCTACAATGAGCAGTTCTTC.

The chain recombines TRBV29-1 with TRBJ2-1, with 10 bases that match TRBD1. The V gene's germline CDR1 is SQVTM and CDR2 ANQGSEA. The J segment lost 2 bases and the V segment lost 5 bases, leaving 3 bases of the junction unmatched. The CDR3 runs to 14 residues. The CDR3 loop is CSVYGQGAYNEQFF. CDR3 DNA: TGCAGCGTTTACGGACAGGGGGCCTACAATGAGCAGTTCTTC.

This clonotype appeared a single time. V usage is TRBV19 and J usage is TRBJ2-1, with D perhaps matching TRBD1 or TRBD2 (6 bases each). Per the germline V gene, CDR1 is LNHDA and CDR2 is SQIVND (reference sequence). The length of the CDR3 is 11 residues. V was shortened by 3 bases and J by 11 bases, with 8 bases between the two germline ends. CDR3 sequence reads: CASSMGGKQFF. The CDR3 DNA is TGTGCCAGTAGTATGGGGGGCAAGCAGTTCTTC.

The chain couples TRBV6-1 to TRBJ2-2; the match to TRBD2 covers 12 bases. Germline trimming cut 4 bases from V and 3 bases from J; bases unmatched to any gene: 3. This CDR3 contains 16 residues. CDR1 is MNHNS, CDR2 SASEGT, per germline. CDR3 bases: TGTGCCAGCAGTGGGACTAGCGGGGTTTACACCGGGGAGCTGTTTTTT. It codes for CASSGTSGVYTGELFF.

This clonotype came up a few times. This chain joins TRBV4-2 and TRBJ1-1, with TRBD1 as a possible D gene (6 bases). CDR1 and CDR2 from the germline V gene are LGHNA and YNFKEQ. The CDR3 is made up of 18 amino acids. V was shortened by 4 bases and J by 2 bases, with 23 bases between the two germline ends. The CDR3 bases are TGTGCCAGCAGCCTAACCTCCACATCTGGGACAAGAAACACTGAAGCTTTCTTT. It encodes CASSLTSTSGTRNTEAFF.

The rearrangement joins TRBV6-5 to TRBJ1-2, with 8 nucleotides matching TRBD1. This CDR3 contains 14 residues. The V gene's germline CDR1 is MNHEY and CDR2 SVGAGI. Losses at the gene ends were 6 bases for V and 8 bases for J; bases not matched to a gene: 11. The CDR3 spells CASRVPGQAGGYTF. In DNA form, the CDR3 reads TGTGCCAGCAGAGTCCCGGGACAGGCTGGGGGCTACACCTTC.

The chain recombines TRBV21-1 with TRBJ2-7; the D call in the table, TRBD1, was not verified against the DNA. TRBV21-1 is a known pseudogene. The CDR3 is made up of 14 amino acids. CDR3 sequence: CASSSRVRCYEQYF. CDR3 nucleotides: TGTGCCAGCAGCTCCCGGGTCCGCTGCTACGAGCAGTACTTC.

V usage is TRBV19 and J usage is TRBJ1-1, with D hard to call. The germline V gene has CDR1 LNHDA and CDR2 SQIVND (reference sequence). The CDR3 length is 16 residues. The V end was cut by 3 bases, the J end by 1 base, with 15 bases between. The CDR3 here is CASSISGPLANTEAFF. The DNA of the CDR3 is TGTGCCAGTAGTATCTCCGGTCCCTTGGCGAACACTGAAGCTTTCTTT. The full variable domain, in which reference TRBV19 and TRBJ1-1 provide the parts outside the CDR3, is DGGITQSPKYLFRKEGQNVTLSCEQNLNHDAMYWYRQDPGQGLRLIYYSQIVNDFQKGDIAEGYSVSREKKESFPLTVTSAQKNPTAFYLCASSISGPLANTEAFFGQGTRLTVV.

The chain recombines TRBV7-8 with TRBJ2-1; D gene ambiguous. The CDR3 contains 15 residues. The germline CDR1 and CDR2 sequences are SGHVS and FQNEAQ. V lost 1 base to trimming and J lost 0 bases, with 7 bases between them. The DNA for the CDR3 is TGTGCCAGCAGCTTAGTCCGAAGCTCCTACAATGAGCAGTTCTTC. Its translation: CASSLVRSSYNEQFF.

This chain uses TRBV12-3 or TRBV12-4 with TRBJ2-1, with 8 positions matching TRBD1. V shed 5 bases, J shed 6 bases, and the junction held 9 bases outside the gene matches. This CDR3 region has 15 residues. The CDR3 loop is CASSTAGTGVNEQFF. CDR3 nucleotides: TGTGCCAGCAGTACCGCCGGGACAGGCGTCAATGAGCAGTTCTTC.